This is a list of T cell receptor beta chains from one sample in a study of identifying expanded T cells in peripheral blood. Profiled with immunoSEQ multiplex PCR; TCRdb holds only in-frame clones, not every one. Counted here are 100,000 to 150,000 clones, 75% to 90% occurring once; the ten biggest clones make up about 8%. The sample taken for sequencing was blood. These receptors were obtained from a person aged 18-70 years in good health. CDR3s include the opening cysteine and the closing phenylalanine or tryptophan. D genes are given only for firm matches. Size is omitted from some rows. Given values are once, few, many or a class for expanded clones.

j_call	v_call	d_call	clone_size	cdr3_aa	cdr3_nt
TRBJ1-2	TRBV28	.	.	CASSAVGNYGYTF	TGTGCCAGCAGTGCGGTTGGAAACTATGGCTACACCTTC
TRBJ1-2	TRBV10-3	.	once	CAISESLQGPLHTF	TGTGCCATCAGTGAGTCCCTCCAGGGACCCCTGCACACCTTC
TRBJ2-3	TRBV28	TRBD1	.	CASSSPTGDSTDTQYF	TGTGCCAGCAGTTCCCCTACAGGGGATTCCACAGATACGCAGTATTTT
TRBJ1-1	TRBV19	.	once	CATNTGSNTEAFF	TGTGCCACCAATACAGGGAGTAACACTGAAGCTTTCTTT
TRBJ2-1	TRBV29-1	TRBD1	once	CSVRITGGHEQFF	TGCAGCGTCCGAATAACAGGGGGGCATGAGCAGTTCTTC
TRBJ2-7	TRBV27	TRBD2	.	CASSFSGIKYEQYF	TGTGCCAGCAGTTTTAGCGGGATTAAATACGAGCAGTACTTC
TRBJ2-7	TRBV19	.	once	CASGKRGGDEQYF	TGTGCCAGTGGGAAGAGGGGTGGCGACGAGCAGTACTTC
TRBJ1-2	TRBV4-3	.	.	CASSQETGARGYTF	TGCGCCAGCAGCCAAGAGACGGGCGCTAGGGGCTACACCTTC
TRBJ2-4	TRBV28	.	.	CASSREDVQGAQYF	TGTGCCAGCAGTCGAGAAGACGTTCAGGGTGCTCAGTACTTC
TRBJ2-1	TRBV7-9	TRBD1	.	CASSLPGGGDEQFF	TGTGCCAGCAGCTTACCAGGGGGCGGCGATGAGCAGTTCTTC
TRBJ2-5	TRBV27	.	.	CASSLAGAETQYF	TGTGCCAGCTCACTGGCCGGGGCCGAGACCCAGTACTTC
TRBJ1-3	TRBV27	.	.	CASSLNGGANTIYF	TGTGCCAGCAGTTTAAATGGGGGGGCGAACACCATATATTTT
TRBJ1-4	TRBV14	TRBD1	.	CASSRQGWEKLFF	TGTGCCAGCAGCAGACAGGGGTGGGAAAAACTGTTTTTT
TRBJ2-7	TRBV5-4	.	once	CASSPSGGSYEQYF	TGTGCCAGCAGCCCGTCGGGCGGCTCCTACGAGCAGTACTTC
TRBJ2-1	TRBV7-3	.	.	CASSLIGAGNEQFF	TGTGCCAGCAGCTTAATCGGGGCGGGAAATGAGCAGTTCTTC
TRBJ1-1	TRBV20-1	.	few	CSARGQLEAFF	TGCAGTGCTAGAGGACAGCTAGAAGCTTTCTTT
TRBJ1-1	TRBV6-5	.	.	CASSYILPSTEAFF	TGTGCCAGCAGTTATATCCTTCCCTCCACTGAAGCTTTCTTT
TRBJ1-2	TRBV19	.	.	CASSIDSRGWQGKNYGYTF	TGTGCCAGTAGTATAGACAGCCGCGGATGGCAGGGGAAGAACTATGGCTACACCTTC
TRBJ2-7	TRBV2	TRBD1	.	CASSDGQGAYEQYF	TGTGCCAGCAGCGACGGCCAGGGGGCCTACGAGCAGTACTTC
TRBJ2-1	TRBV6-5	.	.	CASSYSLLRLNNEQFF	TGTGCCAGCAGTTACTCACTCCTCCGACTGAACAATGAGCAGTTCTTC
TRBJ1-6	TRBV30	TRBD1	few	CAWGPWAGGNSPLHF	TGTGCCTGGGGGCCCTGGGCAGGGGGTAATTCACCCCTCCACTTT
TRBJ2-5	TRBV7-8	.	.	CASSLVLDQYKETQYF	TGTGCCAGCAGCTTAGTACTAGATCAATACAAAGAGACCCAGTACTTC
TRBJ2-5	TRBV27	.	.	CASSWAEQETQYF	TGTGCCAGCAGTTGGGCAGAGCAAGAGACCCAGTACTTC
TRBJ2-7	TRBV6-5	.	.	CASSFLMEQYF	TGTGCCAGCAGTTTCCTTATGGAGCAGTACTTC
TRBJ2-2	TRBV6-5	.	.	CASSSRGELFF	TGTGCCAGCAGTTCACGGGGGGAGCTGTTTTTT
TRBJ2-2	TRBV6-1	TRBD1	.	CASLRQGSIGELFF	TGTGCCAGCCTCCGACAGGGTTCGATCGGGGAGCTGTTTTTT
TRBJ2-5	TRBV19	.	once	CASSRVVGGQETQYF	TGTGCCAGTAGTAGGGTGGTCGGGGGCCAAGAGACCCAGTACTTC
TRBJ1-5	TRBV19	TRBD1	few	CASNHPTNRGLGSNQPQHF	TGTGCCAGTAATCACCCCACTAACAGGGGGCTAGGGAGCAATCAGCCCCAGCATTTT
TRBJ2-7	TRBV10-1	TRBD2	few	CASSTGGEGLHEQYF	TGCGCCAGCAGCACAGGTGGGGAGGGACTACACGAGCAGTACTTC
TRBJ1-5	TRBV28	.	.	CASSPPANSNQPQHF	TGTGCCAGCAGTCCCCCGGCCAATAGCAATCAGCCCCAGCATTTT
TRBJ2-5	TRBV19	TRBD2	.	CASSILSGGRRETQYF	TGTGCCAGTAGTATTCTAAGCGGGGGAAGGAGAGAGACCCAGTACTTC
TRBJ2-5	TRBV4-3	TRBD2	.	CASSQEAGEETQYF	TGCGCCAGCAGCCAGGAAGCGGGGGAAGAGACCCAGTACTTC
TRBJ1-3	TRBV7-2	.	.	CASSLTPAGGFSGNTIYF	TGTGCCAGCAGCCTCACACCGGCGGGGGGGTTCTCTGGAAACACCATATATTTT
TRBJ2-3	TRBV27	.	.	CASSSQETDTQYF	TGTGCCAGCAGTTCGCAGGAGACAGATACGCAGTATTTT
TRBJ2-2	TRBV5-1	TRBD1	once	CASSPDRATGELFF	TGCGCCAGCAGCCCGGACAGGGCCACCGGGGAGCTGTTTTTT
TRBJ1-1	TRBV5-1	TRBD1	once	CASAPGTGFTEAFF	TGCGCCAGCGCCCCCGGGACAGGGTTTACTGAAGCTTTCTTT
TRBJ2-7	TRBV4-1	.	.	CASSPQVISYEQYF	TGCGCCAGCAGCCCACAGGTTATCTCCTACGAGCAGTACTTC
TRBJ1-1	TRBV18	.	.	CASSPAGTLNTEAFF	TGTGCCAGCTCACCAGCCGGGACACTGAACACTGAAGCTTTCTTT
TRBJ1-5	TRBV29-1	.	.	CSVETGMNQPQHF	TGCAGCGTTGAAACAGGTATGAATCAGCCCCAGCATTTT
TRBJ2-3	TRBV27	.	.	CASARGSKGWDTQYF	TGTGCCAGCGCAAGGGGATCTAAGGGGTGGGATACGCAGTATTTT
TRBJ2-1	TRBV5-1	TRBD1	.	CASSKGQGEDEQFF	TGCGCCAGCAGCAAGGGACAGGGTGAGGATGAGCAGTTCTTC
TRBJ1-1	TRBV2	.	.	CASRTTFVNTEAFF	TGTGCCAGCAGGACGACATTTGTGAACACTGAAGCTTTCTTT
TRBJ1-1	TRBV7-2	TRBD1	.	CASSLAPGGTEAFF	TGTGCCAGCAGCTTAGCGCCAGGGGGCACTGAAGCTTTCTTT